This TCR beta chain was identified in a study of control samples from healthy donors and cancer patients. Some clones are missing from TCRdb's copy, which holds only in-frame ones; the method was immunoSEQ multiplex PCR. Counted here are 200,000 or so clones, roughly 94% occurring once; the ten biggest clones make up more than 1.3%. From germline, CDR1 is MNHEY and CDR2 SVGAGI. V was clipped by 8 bases and J by 0 bases, with 11 bases between them. The CDR3 sequence is 14 residues long. This receptor was taken from a man aged 50 to 60 in good health. The chain carries TRBV6-5 and TRBJ2-1, with D possibly matching TRBD2 (5 bases). Sample: blood. Here the CDR3 DNA reads TGTGCCAGCGGAGAGGGATACTCCTACAATGAGCAGTTCTTC. This translates into CASGEGYSYNEQFF.